This entry features one T cell receptor beta chain sequence. Its target is unknown. These data are taken from a study of T cells in narcolepsy. Across the whole study: Patients with NT1 or NT2 and healthy control donors were enrolled. Study-level points and caveats: Same-patient CSF and blood CD4+ T cell clonotypes included HCRT-specific and TRIB2-specific autoreactive ones. Some memory CD4+ repertoires had no autoreactive clone sequences.

Germline CDR1 and CDR2: SGHRS and YFSETQ. With V trimmed by 0 bases and J by 7 bases, 4 bases remained unmatched. The CDR3 sequence is 15 residues long. Produced via immunoSEQ multiplex PCR; TCRdb's table is partial and in-frame only. The table has roughly 30,000 clones, more than 75% seen once. V usage is TRBV5-1 and J usage is TRBJ2-1; TRBD2 matches 10 bases. The sequence derives from a human donor in good health. The sequenced material came from memory (CD45RA-) CD4+ T cells from blood. The CDR3 nucleotides are TGCGCCAGCAGCTTGGGGGGACTAGCGCCTAATGAGCAGTTCTTC. Amino acid sequence: CASSLGGLAPNEQFF.